The 27 T cell receptor beta chains reported below all come from one sample, sequenced in a study of cytomegalovirus exposure and HLA in healthy donors. Use of 60 Vbeta and 13 Jbeta primers characterized the PCR. Assay: immunoSEQ multiplex PCR; the TCRdb copy retains only in-frame clones and omits some. The table has about 120,000 clones, 80% seen once. The sequenced sample consisted of PBMCs. The receptors were gathered from a man between 25 and 39 years old in good health and CMV-seropositive.

This clone was observed a few times. The chain carries TRBV29-1 and TRBJ1-2; 9 bases align to TRBD1. The CDR3 spans 14 residues. The germline CDR1 and CDR2 sequences are SQVTM and ANQGSEA. The junction had 6 bases not matched to a gene; V was cut back by 6 bases and J by 1 base. This CDR3 is CSVLGTGINYGYTF. The CDR3 DNA sequence: TGCAGCGTCCTTGGGACAGGGATTAACTATGGCTACACCTTC.

V is TRBV10-3 and J is TRBJ2-1; a possible D gene is TRBD1 (5 bases). V lost 0 bases and J lost 12, with 15 bases in between. Germline CDR1 ENHRY, CDR2 SYGVKD. The CDR3 loop spans 14 amino acids. This chain's CDR3 is CAISESGLSGSQFF. CDR3 nucleotide sequence: TGTGCCATCAGTGAGTCGGGGCTCTCCGGGTCGCAGTTCTTC.

The J gene is TRBJ2-6, the V gene TRBV28; 7 bases are a match to TRBD1. The CDR3 is made up of 16 amino acids. Germline V lookup: CDR1 MDHEN, CDR2 SYDVKM. The J segment lost 0 bases and the V segment lost 7 bases, leaving 6 bases of the junction unmatched. In DNA, the CDR3 is TGTGCCAGCAACCGGGACAGTTACTCTGGGGCCAACGTCCTGACTTTC. It encodes CASNRDSYSGANVLTF.

This rearrangement joins TRBV5-1 to TRBJ1-4; D possibly corresponds to TRBD1 (6 bases). The V end lost 0 bases, the J end lost 6 bases, and 12 bases lay between the germline ends. The CDR3 has 15 amino acids. CDR1 SGHRS and CDR2 YFSETQ come from the germline V gene. In DNA form, the CDR3 reads TGCGCCAGCAGCTTGGCGCTGACAGGTGATGAAAAACTGTTTTTT. Residues: CASSLALTGDEKLFF.

This clone showed up just a few times. The chain combines TRBV6-6 with TRBJ2-2; D remains unclear. This CDR3 has 12 residues. Germline V gene lookup returns CDR1 MNHNY and CDR2 SVGAGI (reference sequence). Between the trimmed V and J ends, which lost 7 bases and 7 bases, there was a span of 10 bases. The CDR3 region is CASNAILGELFF. DNA of the CDR3: TGTGCCAGCAACGCGATTCTCGGGGAGCTGTTTTTT.

This sequence joins TRBV9 and TRBJ2-1; D gene ambiguous. V lost 0 bases to trimming and J lost 5 bases, with 6 bases between them. The CDR3 extends over 13 amino acids. Germline CDR1 SGDLS, CDR2 YYNGEE. Written as DNA, the CDR3 is TGTGCCAGCAGCGTAGGAGCGAACAATGAGCAGTTCTTC. Translating gives CASSVGANNEQFF.

The V gene is TRBV5-5, the J gene TRBJ1-4, with TRBD1 matching over 10 bases. The length of the CDR3 is 19 residues. The V segment lost 0 bases and the J segment 1 base; nucleotides outside the gene matches: 9. Germline CDR1 SGHKS, CDR2 YYEKEE (reference sequence). Here the CDR3 reads CASSLGRDRGFLTNEKLFF. CDR3 bases: TGTGCCAGCAGCTTGGGTCGGGACAGGGGCTTTCTAACTAATGAAAAACTGTTTTTT.

The chain uses TRBV29-1 and TRBJ2-2; D might be TRBD1 (6 bases). CDR3 length equals 16 residues. Germline CDR1 SQVTM, CDR2 ANQGSEA. V lost 0 bases and J 0 bases, leaving 11 bases between the germline ends. The CDR3 loop is CSVEDPPGANTGELFF. Here the CDR3 DNA reads TGCAGCGTTGAAGATCCACCAGGGGCGAACACCGGGGAGCTGTTTTTT.

This clone appeared a single time. The chain combines TRBV5-5 with TRBJ2-1; 12 bases line up with TRBD2. J lost 7 bases, V lost 5 bases, and 7 bases had no gene match. CDR1 is SGHKS and CDR2 is YYEKEE in the germline V gene (reference sequence). The CDR3 extends over 15 amino acids. CDR3 loop: CASSWTSGEVNEQFF. The CDR3 nucleotides are TGTGCCAGCAGTTGGACTAGCGGGGAGGTAAATGAGCAGTTCTTC.

The V and J genes are TRBV29-1 and TRBJ1-1; D possibly corresponds to TRBD1 (5 bases). Germline V gene lookup returns CDR1 SQVTM and CDR2 ANQGSEA. Trimming removed 7 bases at V and 4 bases at J, with 16 bases between. This CDR3 has 13 amino acids. In nucleotides, the CDR3 is TGCAGCGCTACGGACACATTTGGCACTGAAGCTTTCTTT. Amino acid sequence: CSATDTFGTEAFF.

Worth noting for this clone: The sample carries other DNA sequences with the same CDR3. The DNA for the CDR3 is TGCAGTGCTATACAGGGTGGCGAGCAGTACTTC. It encodes CSAIQGGEQYF. The chain has TRBV20-1 and TRBJ2-7, with D possibly TRBD1 on 6 matching bases. The CDR3 spans 11 residues. Germline CDR1 DFQATT, CDR2 SNEGSKA (reference sequence). The germline V and J ends were trimmed by 4 bases and 6 bases, with 10 bases remaining between them.

The sample holds one count of this clone. This chain uses TRBV5-1 with TRBJ1-2; TRBD1 matches 7 bases. CDR3 length: 13 amino acids. The germline gives CDR1 SGHRS, CDR2 YFSETQ. V shed 0 bases and J 5 bases; nucleotides not matched to a gene: 1. CDR3 protein: CASSLAGGYGYTF. The CDR3 bases are TGCGCCAGCAGCTTGGCAGGGGGGTATGGCTACACCTTC.

This rearrangement joins TRBV14 to TRBJ1-3; TRBD1 matches 7 bases. V shed 4 bases and J 4 bases; nucleotides not matched to a gene: 7. The germline gives CDR1 SGHDN, CDR2 FVKESK. This CDR3 contains 15 residues. CDR3 sequence reads: CASSPITGAGNTIYF. For the CDR3, the DNA is TGTGCCAGCAGCCCTATCACAGGGGCCGGAAACACCATATATTTT.

This rearrangement joins TRBV7-9 to TRBJ2-1; D possibly corresponds to TRBD2 (6 bases). CDR1 SEHNR and CDR2 FQNEAQ come from the germline V gene (reference sequence). V was trimmed by 8 bases and J by 2 bases, leaving 13 bases between them. CDR3 length: 14 residues. CDR3 protein: CASLRAGPYNEQFF. The DNA of the CDR3 is TGTGCCAGCCTGAGAGCGGGTCCCTACAATGAGCAGTTCTTC.

The V and J genes are TRBV4-1 and TRBJ2-3, with 7 positions matching TRBD2. The CDR3 is made up of 15 amino acids. CDR1 MGHRA and CDR2 YSYEKL come from the germline V gene. J was trimmed by 2 bases and V by 2 bases; bases with no gene match: 4. The CDR3 loop is CASSQRDYPTDTQYF. Here the CDR3 DNA reads TGCGCCAGCAGCCAAAGGGACTACCCCACAGATACGCAGTATTTT.

The chain is built from TRBV5-1 and TRBJ1-2, with 8 positions matching TRBD1. Germline loops: CDR1 SGHRS, CDR2 YFSETQ. This CDR3 comprises 14 residues. V was pared by 4 bases and J by 4 bases, with 6 bases of the junction left unmatched. The CDR3 region is CASSQGARSYGYTF. The CDR3 region has the DNA TGCGCCAGCAGCCAGGGGGCGAGGAGCTATGGCTACACCTTC.

V and J are TRBV6-1 and TRBJ2-3; tentatively, D is TRBD1 (6 bases). The germline V and J ends were trimmed by 4 bases and 4 bases, with 18 bases remaining between them. The germline V gene has CDR1 MNHNS and CDR2 SASEGT. The CDR3 sequence is 16 residues long. CDR3 protein: CASSGWTVYDSDTQYF. CDR3 sequence (DNA): TGTGCCAGCAGTGGATGGACAGTCTATGATTCAGATACGCAGTATTTT.

This sequence joins TRBV7-6 and TRBJ2-6, with D maybe TRBD1 (6 bases). This CDR3 spans 16 amino acids. The ends were cut back, 3 bases at V and 0 bases at J, with 9 bases in the middle. Germline assignment: CDR1 SGHVS and CDR2 FNYEAQ. CDR3 region: CASSFTGNSGANVLTF. Here the CDR3 DNA reads TGTGCCAGCAGCTTTACAGGGAACTCTGGGGCCAACGTCCTGACTTTC.

In the case of this clone: The sample contains more than one DNA sequence encoding this CDR3. This chain joins TRBV6-5 and TRBJ2-3, with D perhaps TRBD2 (5 bases). The germline V gene has CDR1 MNHEY and CDR2 SVGAGI. The CDR3 length is 14 residues. V was shortened by 2 bases and J by 3 bases, with 9 bases between the two germline ends. The CDR3 nucleotides read TGTGCCAGCAGTTACAGAGGAGGTACAGATACGCAGTATTTT. This encodes CASSYRGGTDTQYF.

The V gene is TRBV6-5, the J gene TRBJ1-2; D gene unclear. V shed 5 bases and J shed 4 bases, with 14 bases lying between them. Looked up from germline, CDR1 is MNHEY and CDR2 is SVGAGI. CDR3 length: 14 residues. CDR3: CASSESRTSYGYTF. CDR3 bases: TGTGCCAGCAGTGAGTCTCGGACTTCCTATGGCTACACCTTC.

The chain combines TRBV7-8 with TRBJ2-1; 9 nucleotides match TRBD2. With 1 base clipped from V and 3 bases from J, the junction kept 10 bases outside the gene matches. CDR3 length: 18 residues. Germline V gives CDR1 SGHVS, CDR2 FQNEAQ. The CDR3 loop is CASSLVGSGGPFYNEQFF. The CDR3 DNA reads TGTGCCAGCAGCTTAGTTGGTAGCGGGGGCCCATTCTACAATGAGCAGTTCTTC.

This chain connects TRBV30 to TRBJ1-4; D is undetermined. CDR1 is GTSNPN, CDR2 SVGIG, per germline (reference sequence). V was trimmed by 3 bases and J by 2 bases, leaving 7 bases between them. CDR3 length: 13 amino acids. As DNA, the CDR3 is TGTGCCTGGAGCGCGTGGACTAATGAAAAACTGTTTTTT. Translating it yields CAWSAWTNEKLFF. Complete variable domain (other parts from reference TRBV30 and TRBJ1-4): SQTIHQWPATLVQPVGSPLSLECTVEGTSNPNLYWYRQAAGRGLQLLFYSVGIGQISSEVPQNLSASRPQDRQFILSSKKLLLSDSGFYLCAWSAWTNEKLFFGSGTQLSVL.

J is TRBJ2-7 and V is TRBV7-9; D is perhaps TRBD2 (6 bases). Between the trimmed V and J ends, which lost 4 bases and 4 bases, there was a span of 17 bases. This CDR3 has 15 amino acids. In germline, CDR1 is SEHNR, CDR2 FQNEAQ (reference sequence). The CDR3 loop is CASSSRDSGGYEQYF. The CDR3 DNA reads as TGTGCCAGCAGCTCCCGGGACTCTGGGGGTTACGAGCAGTACTTC.

This rearrangement joins TRBV6-6 to TRBJ2-7, with 11 bases matching TRBD2. CDR1 MNHNY and CDR2 SVGAGI come from the germline V gene (reference sequence). V lost 6 bases to trimming and J lost 8 bases; unmatched junction nucleotides: 3. The CDR3 loop spans 12 amino acids. The CDR3: CASSPSGGKQYF. The DNA of the CDR3 is TGTGCCAGCAGCCCTAGCGGGGGGAAGCAGTACTTC.

This clone was counted only a few times. This chain connects TRBV2 to TRBJ1-3; D ambiguous. Germline V gene sequence: CDR1 SNHLY, CDR2 FYNNEI. Trimming stripped 10 bases from V and 4 bases from J, with 20 bases between. The CDR3 extends over 15 amino acids. The CDR3 protein is CATKTGRFLGNTIYF. As DNA, the CDR3 is TGTGCCACTAAGACGGGGAGGTTCCTCGGAAACACCATATATTTT.

The CDR3 reads CAWSRDPGITNYGYTF. For the CDR3, the DNA is TGTGCCTGGAGTAGAGACCCCGGGATAACTAACTATGGCTACACCTTC. The chain recombines TRBV30 with TRBJ1-2, with D unclear. CDR3 length: 16 amino acids. Trimming took off 2 bases at V and 0 bases at J, with 16 bases between the two ends. Germline CDR1 is GTSNPN and CDR2 is SVGIG (reference sequence).

The genes are TRBV10-3 and TRBJ2-3; D perhaps matches TRBD1 (6 bases). Germline V gives CDR1 ENHRY, CDR2 SYGVKD. The ends were cut back, 3 bases at V and 7 bases at J, with 14 bases in the middle. There are 14 residues in the CDR3. The CDR3 DNA reads TGTGCCATCAGTGATTTCCAGGGGAGTAATACGCAGTATTTT. Translation: CAISDFQGSNTQYF.